This T cell receptor (beta chain) was recorded in a study of chemoradiotherapy in HPV16-positive cancers. The repertoire was sequenced with immunoSEQ multiplex PCR; TCRdb's copy has only in-frame clones and lacks some. The table includes about 3,300 clones, more than 75% detected once. The CDR3 length is 15 residues. V lost 3 bases and J lost 6; bases outside the gene matches: 8. Looked up from germline, CDR1 is SGDLS and CDR2 is YYNGEE. This specimen consisted of tumor tissue, obtained from a patient who underwent chemoradiotherapy. The receptor was isolated from a human donor with HPV-associated anogenital cancer. The rearrangement links TRBV9 to TRBJ2-2, with 7 bases aligning to TRBD2. The DNA of the CDR3 is TGTGCCAGCAGCGGAACCAGCGGGGATGCCGGGGAGCTGTTTTTT. Translation gives CASSGTSGDAGELFF.